A single sample is the source of the 20 T cell receptor beta chains below, sequenced in a study of control samples from healthy donors and cancer patients. Using immunoSEQ multiplex PCR, the repertoire was profiled, and TCRdb retains in-frame clones only, with some absent. Of some 210,000 clones detected, over 80% appear once; the ten largest clones hold 1.5% to 2%. The sample comprised blood. The source is a man aged 30 to 45 in good health.

V and J are TRBV5-1 and TRBJ2-7, with D possibly TRBD1 on 5 matching bases. V lost 4 bases, J lost 2 bases, and 22 bases lay in between. The CDR3 runs to 17 residues. Germline V lookup: CDR1 SGHRS, CDR2 YFSETQ. The CDR3 region is CASSTQTATRAPYEQYF. The CDR3 region has the DNA TGCGCCAGCAGCACACAGACAGCTACAAGGGCCCCCTACGAGCAGTACTTC.

The chain links TRBV12-2 to TRBJ1-4; no DNA check was done on the table's D call, TRBD1. TRBV12-2 has pseudogene status. CDR3 length: 16 amino acids. CDR3: CASRSTNRGLSEKLFF. In nucleotides, the CDR3 is TGTGCAAGTCGCTCTACAAACAGGGGGTTGAGTGAAAAACTGTTTTTT.

This clone appeared a few times. This chain joins TRBV6-4 and TRBJ2-3; unclear D gene. The CDR3 totals 15 residues. The germline V and J ends were trimmed by 0 bases and 6 bases, with 13 bases remaining between them. Germline values: CDR1 MRHNA, CDR2 SNTAGT. In DNA form, the CDR3 reads TGTGCCAGCAGTGACTCTGGTGGGTCTGCGGATACGCAGTATTTT. Protein sequence: CASSDSGGSADTQYF.

J is TRBJ2-1 and V is TRBV14; tentatively, D is TRBD1 (5 bases). Deletions cut 2 bases from V and 9 bases from J, with 11 bases between. This CDR3 has 13 residues. Germline V CDR1 and CDR2: SGHDN, FVKESK. CDR3 loop: CASSQTGLSEQFF. DNA of the CDR3: TGTGCCAGCAGCCAAACAGGCTTAAGTGAGCAGTTCTTC.

V gene TRBV27 combines with J gene TRBJ2-3; 13 bases match TRBD2. The germline V gene encodes CDR1 MNHEY and CDR2 SMNVEV (reference sequence). This CDR3 has 16 amino acids. The junction had 6 bases not matched to a gene; V was cut back by 4 bases and J by 5 bases. The CDR3 loop reads CASSSGLAGVGDTQYF. CDR3 sequence (DNA): TGTGCCAGCAGTTCCGGACTAGCGGGGGTTGGAGATACGCAGTATTTT.

V and J are TRBV18 and TRBJ1-5, with 7 bases matching TRBD1. CDR1 and CDR2 (germline): KGHSH, LQKENI. With V trimmed by 3 bases and J by 1 base, 6 bases remained unmatched. The CDR3 runs 16 residues. This CDR3 is CASSPTQGQSNQPQHF. Here the CDR3 DNA reads TGTGCCAGCTCACCTACCCAGGGACAGAGCAATCAGCCCCAGCATTTT.

In nucleotides, the CDR3 is TGTGCCAGCAGTGAATACGCAGACACTAACTATGGCTACACCTTC. Amino acid sequence: CASSEYADTNYGYTF. V and J are TRBV2 and TRBJ1-2; D is uncertain. Trimming pared 2 bases from V and 0 bases from J, leaving 10 bases between. CDR3 length: 15 residues. Germline-derived CDR1 and CDR2 are SNHLY and FYNNEI.

The CDR3 protein is CASSQVRAGKGINEQFF. CDR3 coding DNA: TGTGCCAGCAGCCAAGTAAGAGCGGGGAAAGGTATAAATGAGCAGTTCTTC. V and J are TRBV14 and TRBJ2-1, with 7 bases lining up with TRBD2. V lost 1 base to trimming and J lost 7 bases; unmatched junction nucleotides: 13. Germline CDR1 reads SGHDN; CDR2 reads FVKESK. The CDR3 has 17 residues.

The gene calls are TRBV27 and TRBJ1-4; D gene unclear. CDR1 MNHEY and CDR2 SMNVEV come from the germline V gene (reference sequence). This CDR3 is 15 amino acids long. The germline V and J ends were trimmed by 0 bases and 8 bases, with 13 bases remaining between them. The chain's CDR3 is CASSLSTGGGEKLFF. The CDR3 bases are TGTGCCAGCAGTTTATCGACCGGTGGTGGGGAAAAACTGTTTTTT.

This chain links TRBV9 with TRBJ1-3, with D unresolved. Germline V CDR1 and CDR2: SGDLS, YYNGEE. Trimming took off 4 bases at V and 0 bases at J, with 14 bases between the two ends. The CDR3 consists of 16 residues. CDR3 nucleotide sequence: TGTGCCAGCAGCTTGACACCCCGGAGCTCTGGAAACACCATATATTTT. Its protein product is CASSLTPRSSGNTIYF. The full variable domain, its missing parts supplied by reference TRBV9 and TRBJ1-3, is DSGVTQTPKHLITATGQRVTLRCSPRSGDLSVYWYQQSLDQGLQFLIQYYNGEERAKGNILERFSAQQFPDLHSELNLSSLELGDSALYFCASSLTPRSSGNTIYFGEGSWLTVV.

The J gene is TRBJ2-7, the V gene TRBV5-1; 9 bases match TRBD2. The V gene end was trimmed by 5 bases and the J gene end by 2 bases; junction bases not matched to a gene: 8. The CDR3 spans 15 residues. Germline-derived CDR1 and CDR2 are SGHRS and YFSETQ. This CDR3 is CASRITSGQTYEQYF. The CDR3 DNA reads as TGCGCCAGCAGGATAACTAGCGGGCAGACCTACGAGCAGTACTTC.

The chain joins TRBV6-5 to TRBJ2-1; 12 nucleotides line up with TRBD1. The V gene end was trimmed by 2 bases and the J gene end by 12 bases; junction bases not matched to a gene: 8. This CDR3 has 15 residues. Germline CDR1 and CDR2: MNHEY and SVGAGI. The CDR3 region is CASSYHGTGGAGQFF. The DNA for the CDR3 is TGTGCCAGCAGTTACCACGGGACAGGGGGCGCGGGGCAGTTCTTC.

The rearrangement joins TRBV19 to TRBJ1-4; D might be TRBD1 (5 bases). This CDR3 spans 12 amino acids. Germline values: CDR1 LNHDA, CDR2 SQIVND (reference sequence). V lost 4 bases and J lost 12, with 12 bases in between. CDR3 in amino acids: CASSTHQGELFF. The CDR3 DNA reads TGTGCCAGTAGTACCCACCAGGGAGAACTGTTTTTT.

This chain uses TRBV11-3 with TRBJ1-2; no firm D call. The V gene lost 2 bases and the J gene lost 8 bases, with 24 bases spanning the gap. Per the germline V gene, CDR1 is SGHNT and CDR2 is YENEEA. The CDR3 is made up of 17 amino acids. The CDR3, as DNA: TGTGCCAGCAGCTTATACGGGCAGACCCCCGGGTCGGGCGGCTACACCTTC. It specifies CASSLYGQTPGSGGYTF.

This chain's CDR3 is CATPPAVIYGYTF. DNA for the CDR3: TGTGCCACCCCACCCGCCGTTATATATGGCTACACCTTC. The rearrangement links TRBV2 to TRBJ1-2; D call uncertain. Germline V CDR1 and CDR2: SNHLY, FYNNEI. CDR3 size: 13 residues. Trimming removed 10 bases from V and 5 bases from J, with 17 bases in between.

The chain carries TRBV6-5 and TRBJ2-7, with unresolved D. The CDR3 has 13 amino acids. With 1 base removed from V and 4 bases from J, the gap between germline ends came to 8 bases. Germline V CDR1 and CDR2: MNHEY, SVGAGI. The CDR3 bases are TGTGCCAGCAGTTACTTAGGCAGGTACGAGCAGTACTTC. Translation: CASSYLGRYEQYF.

V and J are TRBV18 and TRBJ1-1; a possible D gene is TRBD1 (5 bases). Germline assignment: CDR1 KGHSH and CDR2 LQKENI. V gave up 5 bases and J gave up 4 bases, with 14 bases separating them. The CDR3 extends over 14 amino acids. The CDR3 sequence is CASSGARSGTEAFF. The CDR3 nucleotides read TGTGCCAGCTCAGGGGCACGCTCGGGCACTGAAGCTTTCTTT. Variable domain in full (rest from reference TRBV18 and TRBJ1-1): NAGVMQNPRHLVRRRGQEARLRCSPMKGHSHVYWYRQLPEEGLKFMVYLQKENIIDESGMPKERFSAEFPKEGPSILRIQQVVRGDSAAYFCASSGARSGTEAFFGQGTRLTVV.

The V gene is TRBV5-1, the J gene TRBJ1-4; D is uncertain. V shed 3 bases and J shed 5 bases, with 8 bases lying between them. Germline CDR1 reads SGHRS; CDR2 reads YFSETQ. The CDR3 has 13 residues. The CDR3 coding sequence is TGCGCCAGCAGCTACGGACGGAATGAAAAACTGTTTTTT. The encoded protein is CASSYGRNEKLFF.

The chain employs TRBV23-1 and TRBJ1-2, with D tentatively TRBD1 (5 bases). TRBV23-1 is designated an ORF whose function remains uncertain. V gave up 0 bases and J gave up 5 bases, with 10 bases separating them. The CDR3 consists of 14 residues. CDR3 coding DNA: TGCGCCAGCAGTCAATCATGGGGGGGGTATGGCTACACCTTC. This gives the protein CASSQSWGGYGYTF.

The V call is TRBV5-6, the J call TRBJ2-7; perhaps TRBD2 as D (5 bases). The CDR3 runs to 12 residues. In germline, CDR1 is SGHDT, CDR2 YYEEEE. With 1 base removed from V and 3 bases from J, the gap between germline ends came to 5 bases. CDR3 residues: CASSLSGYEQYF. In DNA form, the CDR3 reads TGTGCCAGCAGCTTGAGCGGCTACGAGCAGTACTTC.